This T cell receptor beta chain originates from a study of shared clonotypes between healthy human individuals. Findings and limits, study-wide: Rarefaction showed that sequencing of sorted subsets was incomplete (despite large depth). Approximately 5.1% was the fraction of naive CD4 clonotypes found shared across a few donors.

The assay used deep level. Here immunoSEQ multiplex PCR was the method, and the copy in TCRdb shows in-frame clones only, minus some. The data show about 1.1 million clones, roughly 80% seen once. Germline V gene data show CDR1 as SGHRS and CDR2 as YFSETQ. Trimming removed 4 bases at V and 11 bases at J, with 18 bases between. The CDR3 length is 13 residues. This clone turned up a few times. Its specificity is not known. Sequenced: memory CD4+ T cells from PBMCs. Noted subset: CD45RA-negative fraction. This clonotype was sampled from a man between 18 and 29 years old in good health. Some clones in this sample may be carry-over from other donors' samples. The genes are TRBV5-1 and TRBJ1-1; D might be TRBD1 (6 bases). The CDR3 nucleotides read TGCGCCAGCAGCCCAGATCCGACAGGCTACGCTTTCTTT. It encodes CASSPDPTGYAFF.